A single sample is the source of the 7 T cell receptor beta chains below, sequenced in a study of regulatory T cells in long-lasting Graves disease. Indicated time point: persistent/refractory GD, antithyroid drugs over 5 years with positive TRAb. Extracted RNA from PBMCs served as the source of the TCR library. TCR beta libraries were built with iRepertoire HTBI primers and Arm-PCR of CDR3 regions. TCRdb recomputed calls from the multiplex PCR reads with MiXCR, one row per CDR3 protein. Here the sample spans under 450,000 distinct CDR3 sequences, approximately 23% being singletons. Sequences were derived from peripheral blood mononuclear cells (PBMCs), sampled when the disease was refractory, from a patient treated with antithyroid drugs. Receptors originate from a middle-aged woman with Graves disease.

This clonotype came up a few times. The J gene is TRBJ1-4, the V gene TRBV3-1; D not resolved. The CDR3 is 12 amino acids. The germline V and J ends were trimmed by 4 bases and 10 bases, with 10 bases remaining between them. CDR1 and CDR2 (germline): LGHDT, YNNKEL (reference sequence). The DNA for the CDR3 is TGTGCCAGCAGCCGATACGTCGGAAAACTGTTTTTT. Amino acids: CASSRYVGKLFF.

This clonotype came up a few times. The CDR3 DNA reads TGTGCCAGCAGCTTGGTCGGCACAACTCCGAACACTGAAGCTTTCTTT. It is translated as CASSLVGTTPNTEAFF. The chain combines TRBV5-5 with TRBJ1-1; D is undetermined. Germline V gene data show CDR1 as SGHKS and CDR2 as YYEKEE (reference sequence). CDR3 length: 16 residues. Trimming cost V 0 bases and J 1 base, with 13 bases left between them.

This clonotype showed up many times. The chain is built from TRBV2 and TRBJ1-5; tentative D call: TRBD1 (5 bases). The germline gives CDR1 SNHLY, CDR2 FYNNEI. V was clipped by 7 bases and J by 7 bases, with 14 bases between them. CDR3 length: 13 amino acids. The CDR3 region is CASNLGVGQPQHF. DNA for the CDR3: TGTGCCAGCAACTTAGGGGTTGGACAGCCCCAGCATTTT. The full variable domain, with the rest looked up from reference TRBV2 and TRBJ1-5, is EPEVTQTPSHQVTQMGQEVILRCVPISNHLYFYWYRQILGQKVEFLVSFYNNEISEKSEIFDDQFSVERPDGSNFTLKIRSTKLEDSAMYFCASNLGVGQPQHFGDGTRLSIL.

This sequence joins TRBV5-5 and TRBJ1-2, with a weak D call TRBD1 (5 bases). There are 14 residues in the CDR3. V was clipped by 2 bases and J by 2 bases, with 10 bases between them. Germline V CDR1 and CDR2: SGHKS, YYEKEE (reference sequence). CDR3 DNA sequence: TGTGCCAGCAGCTTAACAGGCGCCAACTATGGCTACACCTTC. It specifies CASSLTGANYGYTF.

This chain connects TRBV5-1 to TRBJ1-1; no clear D. V was pared by 4 bases and J by 1 base, with 11 bases between. Germline V gene sequence: CDR1 SGHRS, CDR2 YFSETQ. The CDR3 is 14 amino acids. Here the CDR3 reads CASSLESTNTEAFF. CDR3 in DNA: TGCGCCAGCAGCCTTGAGAGCACGAACACTGAAGCTTTCTTT.

The rearrangement links TRBV6-1 to TRBJ1-5; D call uncertain. Germline CDR1 MNHNS, CDR2 SASEGT. Trimming took off 2 bases at V and 0 bases at J, with 8 bases between the two ends. The CDR3 consists of 15 residues. The CDR3 sequence: CASSEPVYSNQPQHF. CDR3 in DNA: TGTGCCAGCAGTGAACCCGTTTATAGCAATCAGCCCCAGCATTTT.

Worth noting for this clonotype: A read error may explain this, as a much larger clone is one base away. The chain joins TRBV20-1 to TRBJ2-1, with 8 bases that match TRBD2. From germline, CDR1 is DFQATT and CDR2 SNEGSKA (reference sequence). CDR3 length: 19 residues. The CDR3: CSATGALVGRGSSHNEQFF. As DNA, the CDR3 is TGCAGTGCTACCGGGGCATTGGTCGGGAGGGGAAGCTCCCACAATGAGCAGTTCTTC.